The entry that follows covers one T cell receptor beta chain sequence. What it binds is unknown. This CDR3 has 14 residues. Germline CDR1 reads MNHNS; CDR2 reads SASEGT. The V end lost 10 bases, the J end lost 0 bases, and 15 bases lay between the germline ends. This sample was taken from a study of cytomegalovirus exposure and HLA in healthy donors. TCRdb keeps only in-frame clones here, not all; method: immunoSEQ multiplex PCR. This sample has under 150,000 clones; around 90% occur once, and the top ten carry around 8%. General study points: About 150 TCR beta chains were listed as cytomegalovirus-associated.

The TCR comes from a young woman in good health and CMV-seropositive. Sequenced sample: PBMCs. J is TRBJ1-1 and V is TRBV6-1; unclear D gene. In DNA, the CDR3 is TGTGCCACACGGGAGGGCGGCCTGAACACTGAAGCTTTCTTT. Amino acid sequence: CATREGGLNTEAFF.